The 3 T cell receptor beta chains below all came from one sample that was sequenced in a study of technical replicates of blood from a handful of donors. TCRdb's table, derived via immunoSEQ multiplex PCR, lists solely in-frame clones and lacks some. The sample shows around 70,000 clones, under 95% of them seen only once. What was sequenced was T cells isolated from PBMCs. These receptor sequences come from a human donor in good health.

This chain links TRBV2 with TRBJ2-7, with 11 bases that match TRBD2. The length of the CDR3 is 17 residues. CDR1 SNHLY and CDR2 FYNNEI come from the germline V gene. J was trimmed by 3 bases and V by 7 bases; bases with no gene match: 14. The CDR3 coding sequence is TGTGCCAGCAATGGGGACAGGTCGACTAGCGGGATCTACGAGCAGTACTTC. It specifies CASNGDRSTSGIYEQYF.

This sequence joins TRBV27 and TRBJ1-4; TRBD1 agrees at 9 bases. CDR3 length: 15 residues. The germline V gene has CDR1 MNHEY and CDR2 SMNVEV (reference sequence). Trimming at V came to 6 bases and at J to 4 bases, leaving 6 bases not matched to a gene. The CDR3 coding sequence is TGTGCCAGCAGGTCCACAGGGGGCAATAATGAAAAACTGTTTTTT. Encoded protein: CASRSTGGNNEKLFF. The full variable domain, in which reference TRBV27 and TRBJ1-4 provide the parts outside the CDR3, is EAQVTQNPRYLITVTGKKLTVTCSQNMNHEYMSWYRQDPGLGLRQIYYSMNVEVTDKGDVPEGYKVSRKEKRNFPLILESPSPNQTSLYFCASRSTGGNNEKLFFGSGTQLSVL.

This clone is a singleton in its sample. The gene calls are TRBV9 and TRBJ2-3; D gene ambiguous. CDR3 size: 17 residues. Deletions cut 3 bases from V and 1 base from J, with 18 bases between. Germline V gives CDR1 SGDLS, CDR2 YYNGEE. CDR3 in amino acids: CASSASLVPSGTDTQYF. CDR3 nucleotide sequence: TGTGCCAGCAGCGCGTCCTTAGTGCCCTCCGGCACAGATACGCAGTATTTT.